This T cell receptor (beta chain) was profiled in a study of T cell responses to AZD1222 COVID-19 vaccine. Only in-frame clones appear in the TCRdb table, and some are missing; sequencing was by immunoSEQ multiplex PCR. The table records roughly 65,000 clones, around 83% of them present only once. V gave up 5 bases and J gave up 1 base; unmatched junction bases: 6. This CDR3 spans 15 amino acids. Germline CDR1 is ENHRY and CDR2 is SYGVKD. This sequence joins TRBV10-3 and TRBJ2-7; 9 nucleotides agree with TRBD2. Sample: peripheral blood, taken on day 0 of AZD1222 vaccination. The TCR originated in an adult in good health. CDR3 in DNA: TGTGCCATCAGTCCCGGGACTAGCAAGTCCTACGAGCAGTACTTC. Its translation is CAISPGTSKSYEQYF.